This TCR beta chain was recorded in a study of T-cell reconstitution after alpha-beta-depleted transplantation in children. Preparation of the TCRbeta library involved a method that used unique molecular identifiers. TCRdb re-analysed the PCR reads in MiXCR, keeping a single row per CDR3 protein. The sample has hundreds of thousands of distinct CDR3 sequences, more than 20% seen once. The CDR3 is made up of 18 amino acids. V gave up 4 bases and J gave up 6 bases; unmatched junction bases: 18. The V gene's germline CDR1 is SGHAT and CDR2 FQDESV (reference sequence). This chain links TRBV11-1 with TRBJ2-1, with 7 bases identical to TRBD2. This sequence originates from a female patient aged 2 to 10 who had a stem cell transplant for congenital amegakaryocytic thrombocytopenia, so the T cells may come from the graft donor. The sample here was PBMCs, mostly from graft donor cells, taken 360 days after TCRalphabeta/CD19-depleted stem cell transplant. This chain's CDR3 is CASSSVGGSQKIFNEQFF. The CDR3 DNA reads TGTGCCAGCAGCTCCGTTGGCGGGAGCCAAAAAATCTTCAATGAGCAGTTCTTC.